What follows are 4 T cell receptor beta chains derived from one specimen sequenced in a study of blood T cell repertoires in COVID-19 (dated by TCRdb to the early 2020s). Library preparation employed the immunoSEQ multiplex PCR assay. TCRdb limited this immuneACCESS table to in-frame rearrangements with V and J called. A share of clones is missing; checked studies link under half to unresolved V genes, and the rest is unexplained. The sample contains approximately 30,000 clones, 81% of them found a single time. The ten largest clones represent 45% to 60% of the sample. The sequenced sample was peripheral blood. These receptors came from a man in his fifties or sixties with active or convalescent COVID-19.

This clone was seen only once. The chain recombines TRBV19 with TRBJ1-2; TRBD1 matches at 10 bases. The CDR3 loop spans 18 amino acids. The V gene end was trimmed by 4 bases and the J gene end by 2 bases; junction bases not matched to a gene: 13. Germline V CDR1 and CDR2: LNHDA, SQIVND (reference sequence). The CDR3 DNA reads as TGTGCCAGTAGTAAGGGACAGGGGTCCTCATTGGAAAACTATGGCTACACCTTC. Protein: CASSKGQGSSLENYGYTF.

The genes are TRBV9 and TRBJ1-1; D gene unclear. V lost 4 bases and J 1 base, leaving 8 bases between the germline ends. From germline, CDR1 is SGDLS and CDR2 YYNGEE. The CDR3 sequence is 13 residues long. The CDR3 loop is CASSPAGNTEAFF. The DNA of the CDR3 is TGTGCCAGCAGCCCCGCCGGGAACACTGAAGCTTTCTTT.

The V and J genes are TRBV2 and TRBJ2-1; unclear D gene. The CDR3 spans 14 residues. The V gene lost 5 bases and the J gene lost 2 bases, with 10 bases spanning the gap. Germline V lookup: CDR1 SNHLY, CDR2 FYNNEI. In DNA, the CDR3 is TGTGCCAGCAGTCTAGACGATCCCTACAATGAGCAGTTCTTC. Protein sequence: CASSLDDPYNEQFF. The entire variable domain, with the rest obtained from reference TRBV2 and TRBJ2-1, is as follows: EPEVTQTPSHQVTQMGQEVILRCVPISNHLYFYWYRQILGQKVEFLVSFYNNEISEKSEIFDDQFSVERPDGSNFTLKIRSTKLEDSAMYFCASSLDDPYNEQFFGPGTRLTVL.

V is TRBV4-1 and J is TRBJ1-1; D possibly corresponds to TRBD1 (6 bases). This CDR3 has 17 amino acids. The ends were cut back, 4 bases at V and 0 bases at J, with 18 bases in the middle. CDR1 is MGHRA and CDR2 is YSYEKL in the germline V gene. The CDR3 DNA is TGCGCCAGCAGCCCTTTGATGACAGGCGACATGAACACTGAAGCTTTCTTT. Its translation: CASSPLMTGDMNTEAFF.